The next 7 T cell receptor beta chains were all read from a single sample in a study of T cells in women clearing cervical HPV infection. TCRdb's copy holds only in-frame clones and misses some; the assay was immunoSEQ multiplex PCR. The sample is made up of around 31,000 clones, and the top ten hold 3% to 3.5% of it. Input material: blood buffy coat. The receptors were gathered from a woman between 18 and 70 years old with a cervical HPV16 infection that either progressed to CIN3+ or cleared (not recorded which).

In the case of this clone: The read ends 3 residues early relative to the CDR3; the germline J gene fills the gap. The rearrangement links TRBV20-1 to TRBJ2-2; perhaps TRBD2 as D (7 bases). The length of the CDR3 is 15 residues. Germline V gives CDR1 DFQATT, CDR2 SNEGSKA (reference sequence). V shed 0 bases and J shed 3 bases, with 11 bases lying between them. The CDR3 bases that were read are TGCAGTGCTAGAGAGGGAGGGGGTCACACCGGGGAG. It encodes CSAREGGGHTGE. The whole CDR3 sequence is CSAREGGGHTGELFF.

Turning to this clone: The read comes to an end 3 residues before the CDR3 does, leaving the germline J gene to fill in the end. The chain carries TRBV10-3 and TRBJ2-5; 7 bases line up with TRBD2. This CDR3 has 14 residues. The V segment lost 3 bases and the J segment 5 bases; nucleotides outside the gene matches: 6. Germline V lookup: CDR1 ENHRY, CDR2 SYGVKD. CDR3 amino acids: CAISEPGGGETQYF. The CDR3 bases that were read are TGTGCCATCAGTGAACCGGGGGGAGGGGAGACC.

About this clone itself: The read falls 3 residues short of the CDR3 end, and the missing part is taken from the germline J gene. The chain joins TRBV2 to TRBJ2-2; 7 bases line up with TRBD1. Germline V gives CDR1 SNHLY, CDR2 FYNNEI. CDR3 length equals 14 residues. The CDR3 DNA, read in part, is TGTGCCAGCAGTGAAAGGACAGGCAATTCACCG. Translation gives CASSERTGNSP. The whole CDR3 protein is CASSERTGNSPLFF.

Notes on this clone: The CDR3 goes on 3 residues after the read ends, and that part is filled in from the germline J gene. The chain recombines TRBV18 with TRBJ2-7; weak D call: TRBD1 (5 bases). V gave up 4 bases and J gave up 2 bases, with 18 bases separating them. The CDR3 is 16 residues long. Per germline, CDR1 KGHSH and CDR2 LQKENI. The part of the CDR3 DNA that was read is TGTGCCAGCTCACTGGTTCAGGGTATACTTGCCTACGAG. Amino acids: CASSLVQGILAYE. The whole CDR3 reads CASSLVQGILAYEQYF.

As concerns this clone: The read terminates 3 residues before the CDR3 end, so the remaining end is supplied by the germline J gene. This chain uses TRBV2 with TRBJ2-3; TRBD1 aligns across 7 bases. The CDR3 is 15 residues long. The V gene end was trimmed by 4 bases and the J gene end by 2 bases; junction bases not matched to a gene: 6. Germline V gene lookup returns CDR1 SNHLY and CDR2 FYNNEI. The CDR3 loop is CASSGRDSYTDTQYF. The covered CDR3 bases are TGTGCCAGCAGTGGCCGGGACAGCTACACAGATACG. Combining the CDR3 with reference TRBV2 and TRBJ2-3 gives the whole variable domain EPEVTQTPSHQVTQMGQEVILRCVPISNHLYFYWYRQILGQKVEFLVSFYNNEISEKSEIFDDQFSVERPDGSNFTLKIRSTKLEDSAMYFCASSGRDSYTDTQYFGPGTRLTVL.

CDR3 DNA (partial): TGTGCCAGCTCACCACCGAGCTACAGGGACTATGGC. Translating it yields CASSPPSYRDYG. The whole CDR3 reads CASSPPSYRDYGYTF. The V and J genes are TRBV18 and TRBJ1-2; a possible D gene is TRBD1 (6 bases). The read terminates 3 residues before the CDR3 end, so the remaining end is supplied by the germline J gene. The CDR3 length is 15 residues. Trimming shortened V by 0 bases and J by 3 bases, and 11 bases separated the two germline ends. Germline CDR1 and CDR2: KGHSH and LQKENI.

As to this clone: Read coverage stops 3 residues before the CDR3 terminus; the germline J gene supplies the remainder. This chain joins TRBV6-2 or TRBV6-3 and TRBJ1-5; D is unclear. The V gene lost 2 bases and the J gene lost 5 bases, with 4 bases spanning the gap. Germline loops: CDR1 MNHEY, CDR2 SVGEGT. The CDR3 consists of 12 residues. This chain's CDR3 is CASSYRDQPQHF. CDR3 bases read: TGTGCCAGCAGTTACAGGGATCAGCCC.